This TCR beta chain was profiled in a study of shared clonotypes between healthy human individuals. From germline, CDR1 is LNHDA and CDR2 SQIVND (reference sequence). V was trimmed by 3 bases and J by 4 bases, leaving 6 bases between them. The CDR3 extends over 12 amino acids. Deep-level settings were used for running the assay. Over several immunoSEQ plates, each subset's genomic DNA was distributed in even portions. It was roughly 190 ng DNA, some 30,000 T cell genomes, that sorted-subset replicate PCRs used. The method was immunoSEQ multiplex PCR; TCRdb's version includes in-frame clones alone and lacks a portion of them. The repertoire has 1.5 million to 2.5 million clones, about 95% of them found once; the top ten carry less than 1.5%. This clone was recorded a few times. No antigen is known for it. CD45RO-negative, CCR7-selected cells formed the naive CD8 fraction, which excluded terminally differentiated effector memory CD45RA+ cells.

Whole-study findings and limits: Collection of samples was limited to blood; tissue repertoires likely differ.

Sequenced: naive CD8+ T cells sorted from blood. The origin of this receptor is a man aged 18 to 30 in good health. This chain links TRBV19 with TRBJ1-1; D is possibly TRBD1 (6 bases). Written as DNA, the CDR3 is TGTGCCAGTAGTATGGGGGCCACTGAAGCTTTCTTT. It codes for CASSMGATEAFF.